One sample yielded the 21 T cell receptor beta chains listed below, sequenced in a study of post-analysis software for immune sequencing data. The TCR beta cDNA libraries carried unique molecular identifiers. MiXCR was run by TCRdb on the PCR reads, yielding one entry per CDR3 protein. The table shows hundreds of thousands of distinct CDR3 sequences, with about 44% occurring only once. Antigens for these TCRs are unknown. Study observations and caveats: A few TRBV segments (TRBV5-6, TRBV5-1 and TRBV20-1 among them) occurred more frequently in patients than in controls.

The sample taken for sequencing was blood. The receptors were gathered from a girl aged 5-17 years with multiple sclerosis.

This clonotype was detected a few times. The chain is built from TRBV6-2 or TRBV6-3 and TRBJ2-7; 7 bases align to TRBD2. V shed 6 bases and J 2 bases; nucleotides not matched to a gene: 7. The CDR3 length is 14 residues. Germline V CDR1 and CDR2: MNHEY, SVGEGT. The CDR3 is CASRSGGATYEQYF. In nucleotides, the CDR3 is TGTGCCAGCAGATCGGGGGGAGCCACCTACGAGCAGTACTTC.

The J gene is TRBJ2-7, the V gene TRBV7-2; D perhaps matches TRBD2 (7 bases). TRBJ2-5 matches the DNA end more closely, so the J call is doubtful. Germline loops: CDR1 SGHTA, CDR2 FQGNSA. The CDR3 covers 17 residues. In DNA form, the CDR3 reads TGTGCCAGCAGCTGGGGCTGGGGGCGGACTAGGCTGCAGACCCAGTACTTC. As protein: CASSWGWGRTRLQTQYF.

This clonotype was picked up a small number of times. The rearrangement uses TRBV20-1 and TRBJ2-1; TRBD2 matches 11 bases. CDR1 and CDR2 (germline): DFQATT, SNEGSKA (reference sequence). After removal of 5 bases from V and 8 bases from J, the junction contained 2 bases not matched to a gene. This CDR3 has 12 amino acids. In nucleotides, the CDR3 is TGCAGTGCTCCGGGACTAGCGGATGAGCAGTTCTTC. Amino acids: CSAPGLADEQFF.

This clonotype was seen a few times. J is TRBJ1-6 and V is TRBV12-3 or TRBV12-4; 7 nucleotides match TRBD1. This CDR3 region has 14 residues. J lost 6 bases, V lost 7 bases, and 6 bases had no gene match. The CDR3 loop is CASTWDSFNSPLHF. As DNA, the CDR3 is TGTGCCAGCACCTGGGACAGCTTTAATTCACCCCTCCACTTT.

The chain links TRBV12-3 or TRBV12-4 to TRBJ2-1; 8 positions agree with TRBD2. Germline trimming cut 10 bases from V and 8 bases from J; bases unmatched to any gene: 7. The CDR3 covers 12 residues. CDR3 sequence (DNA): TGTGCCACGCTGGGTAGCGGGGATGAGCAGTTCTTC. Translating gives CATLGSGDEQFF.

The rearrangement joins TRBV5-1 to TRBJ2-1; D unclear. This CDR3 region has 17 residues. Germline V gene data show CDR1 as SGHRS and CDR2 as YFSETQ. The V and J ends lost 0 bases and 8 bases respectively, with 21 bases between them. The CDR3 region has the DNA TGCGCCAGCAGCTTGGAGCCGAGCTTTAACCTGGACGATGAGCAGTTCTTC. It translates to CASSLEPSFNLDDEQFF.

This chain connects TRBV20-1 to TRBJ2-4; D possibly matches TRBD1 or TRBD2 (5 bases each). Germline V gene sequence: CDR1 DFQATT, CDR2 SNEGSKA (reference sequence). V was trimmed by 6 bases and J by 3 bases, leaving 27 bases between them. This CDR3 spans 18 amino acids. The CDR3 spells CSAGPILRRRLIKNIQYF. The CDR3 DNA sequence: TGCAGTGCGGGACCGATACTTCGTAGACGGTTGATCAAAAACATTCAGTACTTC.

This chain connects TRBV2 to TRBJ2-3; 8 bases line up with TRBD2. The CDR3 spans 14 residues. The V segment lost 6 bases and the J segment 3 bases; nucleotides outside the gene matches: 5. From germline, CDR1 is SNHLY and CDR2 FYNNEI. CDR3 residues: CASREQRGTDTQYF. DNA of the CDR3: TGTGCCAGCAGGGAGCAGCGGGGGACAGATACGCAGTATTTT.

The chain is built from TRBV25-1 and TRBJ2-1; TRBD2 aligns across 7 bases. J gave up 5 bases and V 6 bases, and 10 bases lay outside the gene matches. The CDR3 totals 15 residues. Germline loops: CDR1 MGHDK, CDR2 SYGVNS. The CDR3 DNA reads TGTGCCAGCAGGGGGAGGGCTGCGGTTGACAATGAGCAGTTCTTC. It yields the protein CASRGRAAVDNEQFF.

This clonotype came up a few times. The rearrangement uses TRBV6-5 and TRBJ2-3; D is ambiguous. The germline CDR1 and CDR2 sequences are MNHEY and SVGAGI. The CDR3 sequence is 11 residues long. Trimming pared 6 bases from V and 6 bases from J, leaving 7 bases between. The CDR3, as DNA: TGTGCCAGCAGAGCTCACGATACGCAGTATTTT. This translates into CASRAHDTQYF.

The V and J genes are TRBV14 and TRBJ2-7; 10 bases are a match to TRBD1. Germline V CDR1 and CDR2: SGHDN, FVKESK. V dropped 3 bases and J dropped 2; count of bases not matched to a gene: 10. This CDR3 contains 17 residues. The CDR3, as DNA: TGTGCCAGCAGCCATCCAGGGACAGGGGCCTCCCCCTACGAGCAGTACTTC. Encoded protein: CASSHPGTGASPYEQYF.

V gene TRBV20-1 combines with J gene TRBJ2-1; D gene ambiguous. V was pared by 3 bases and J by 3 bases, with 9 bases between. The V gene's germline CDR1 is DFQATT and CDR2 SNEGSKA (reference sequence). CDR3 length equals 13 residues. The CDR3 sequence is CSASGPFYNEQFF. Written as DNA, the CDR3 is TGCAGTGCTAGTGGGCCCTTCTACAATGAGCAGTTCTTC.

Written as DNA, the CDR3 is TGTGCCAGCGGCTATCTGAATTCACCCCTCCACTTT. Translation gives CASGYLNSPLHF. V is TRBV27 and J is TRBJ1-6; D unresolved. Trimming shortened V by 8 bases and J by 7 bases, and 9 bases separated the two germline ends. Germline CDR1 is MNHEY and CDR2 is SMNVEV (reference sequence). The CDR3 consists of 12 residues.

The CDR3 DNA reads as TGTGCCAGCAGCGAAGACAGGGGGGAGGTTGGGCAGTTCTTC. This translates into CASSEDRGEVGQFF. The chain joins TRBV11-2 to TRBJ2-1, with 9 bases aligning to TRBD1. Germline CDR1 reads SGHAT; CDR2 reads FQNNGV. The trim removed 5 bases at V and 12 bases at J, leaving 11 bases unmatched. The CDR3 runs to 14 residues.

This clonotype was picked up a small number of times. The chain links TRBV7-3 to TRBJ2-1, with D perhaps TRBD2 (6 bases). The CDR3 loop spans 14 amino acids. Germline assignment: CDR1 SGHTA and CDR2 FQGTGA. Trimming took 0 bases from V and 8 from J, leaving 11 bases between them. The CDR3, as DNA: TGTGCCAGCAGCTTAACGGAGGGGATCCATGAGCAGTTCTTC. Translating gives CASSLTEGIHEQFF.

A few counts support this clonotype. V is TRBV20-1 and J is TRBJ2-5; 7 bases fit TRBD1. Germline V gene lookup returns CDR1 DFQATT and CDR2 SNEGSKA (reference sequence). The trim removed 0 bases at V and 4 bases at J, leaving 5 bases unmatched. The CDR3 is made up of 14 amino acids. The CDR3 loop is CSARDGTVTETQYF. CDR3 bases: TGCAGTGCTAGAGATGGGACAGTTACAGAGACCCAGTACTTC.

Only a few counts were recorded for this clonotype. CDR3 in DNA: TGCGCCAGCAGCGGACTAGCGGGAGAAGATACGCAGTATTTT. This gives the protein CASSGLAGEDTQYF. The rearrangement uses TRBV10-1 and TRBJ2-3, with 13 bases that match TRBD2. CDR1 is WNHNN, CDR2 SYGVQD, per germline (reference sequence). Trimming cost V 6 bases and J 5 bases; bases outside gene matches: 2. The CDR3 consists of 14 residues.

This chain links TRBV9 with TRBJ2-3; maybe TRBD1 (5 bases). CDR1 and CDR2 from the germline V gene are SGDLS and YYNGEE. This CDR3 has 15 amino acids. V lost 4 bases and J 4 bases, leaving 16 bases between the germline ends. CDR3 sequence (DNA): TGTGCCAGCAGCTCGGACACCTTAAAAGCAGATACGCAGTATTTT. Its protein is CASSSDTLKADTQYF.

This clonotype was picked up one time. This chain connects TRBV13 to TRBJ1-2; D is unclear. CDR3 length: 21 residues. The germline V and J ends were trimmed by 2 bases and 1 base, with 29 bases remaining between them. Looked up from germline, CDR1 is PRHDT and CDR2 is FYEKMQ (reference sequence). Written as DNA, the CDR3 is TGTGCCAGCAGCTTAAAGGGTCGCACGTGGACGGACCACACCAGTAACTATGGCTACACCTTC. Translating gives CASSLKGRTWTDHTSNYGYTF.

The rearrangement joins TRBV20-1 to TRBJ2-5; 7 nucleotides match TRBD1. The CDR3 is 14 amino acids. V lost 1 base, J lost 3 bases, and 5 bases stayed unmatched. CDR1 DFQATT and CDR2 SNEGSKA come from the germline V gene (reference sequence). Here the CDR3 DNA reads TGCAGTGCTAGAGTGAGGGGGCGGGAAGAGACCCAGTACTTC. This encodes CSARVRGREETQYF.

This clonotype was observed a handful of times. The rearrangement links TRBV6-6 to TRBJ2-1, with D unclear. V dropped 8 bases and J dropped 14 bases, with 10 bases sitting between them. Per the germline V gene, CDR1 is MNHNY and CDR2 is SVGAGI (reference sequence). CDR3 length: 9 amino acids. Written as DNA, the CDR3 is TGTGCCAGCGGAGTTTCCAAGTTCTTC. Translating it yields CASGVSKFF.